One sample yielded the 23 T cell receptor beta chains listed below, sequenced in a study of T cells after yellow fever vaccination. TCRdb recomputed calls from the 5' RACE reads with MiXCR, one row per CDR3 protein. The sample lists about 240,000 distinct CDR3 sequences, less than 9% seen once, with about 0.85% in the top ten. This material consisted of CD4+ T cells sorted from PBMCs, taken 15 days after the yellow fever booster vaccination. These receptor sequences come from a man aged 30 to 39 who received the YFV17D yellow fever vaccine.

V and J are TRBV12-3 or TRBV12-4 and TRBJ2-3; D may be TRBD2 (5 bases). V was trimmed by 5 bases and J by 0 bases, leaving 18 bases between them. The CDR3 spans 17 residues. The CDR3 DNA follows: TGTGCCAGCAGTCTCGTACAGAAGGACTTAAGCACAGATACGCAGTATTTT. Its translation is CASSLVQKDLSTDTQYF.

This clonotype was observed many times. V gene TRBV4-3 combines with J gene TRBJ2-1; 8 bases line up with TRBD2. This CDR3 region has 15 residues. Per germline, CDR1 LGHNA and CDR2 YSLEER. After removal of 0 bases from V and 9 bases from J, the junction contained 7 bases not matched to a gene. The CDR3 region is CASSQEAGVRTEQFF. The CDR3 DNA reads TGCGCCAGCAGCCAAGAAGCGGGAGTTCGCACTGAGCAGTTCTTC.

At least ten counts were recorded for this clonotype. V and J are TRBV3-1 and TRBJ2-5; tentative D call: TRBD2 (5 bases). The CDR3 length is 16 residues. Germline V gene sequence: CDR1 LGHDT, CDR2 YNNKEL (reference sequence). V was clipped by 4 bases and J by 5 bases, with 20 bases between them. CDR3 sequence reads: CASSLRTSPSGETQYF. For the CDR3, the DNA is TGTGCCAGCAGCCTAAGGACTTCACCCTCGGGGGAGACCCAGTACTTC.

This clonotype turned up a few times. The V and J genes are TRBV18 and TRBJ2-7; no clear D. CDR3 length: 18 residues. Germline-derived CDR1 and CDR2 are KGHSH and LQKENI. The germline V and J ends were trimmed by 3 bases and 2 bases, with 23 bases remaining between them. The CDR3 DNA reads TGTGCCAGCTCACCCCCTACGGCAGCCCCCCAGATCGCCTACGAGCAGTACTTC. Amino acids: CASSPPTAAPQIAYEQYF.

This clonotype occurred many times. The J gene is TRBJ2-1, the V gene TRBV7-2; 13 bases fit TRBD2. CDR1 is SGHTA, CDR2 FQGNSA, per germline. The CDR3 has 15 residues. V shed 2 bases and J 7 bases; nucleotides not matched to a gene: 2. The CDR3 bases are TGTGCCAGCAGCTTACGGACTAGCGGGAGTAATGAGCAGTTCTTC. It is translated as CASSLRTSGSNEQFF.

Note on this clonotype: This may be a read error: a much more frequent sequence differs by one nucleotide. The CDR3 is CASSVLRGETQYF. The CDR3, as DNA: TGTGCCAGCAGCGTCCTCCGCGGGGAGACCCAGTACTTC. The gene calls are TRBV4-2 and TRBJ2-5, with D perhaps TRBD2 (5 bases). This CDR3 is 13 amino acids long. Germline V gene data show CDR1 as LGHNA and CDR2 as YNFKEQ. The V and J ends lost 5 bases and 5 bases respectively, with 12 bases between them.

V and J are TRBV7-4 and TRBJ2-7; the D gene is possibly TRBD2 (12 bases). Germline assignment: CDR1 SGHVT and CDR2 SQSDAQ. The CDR3 is 22 residues long. The V and J ends lost 4 bases and 1 base respectively, with 35 bases between them. Written as DNA, the CDR3 is TGTGCCAGCAGCTATGCCCGGACAGGGGGCCTAGCGGGAGGGCCATATTCCTACGAGCAGTACTTC. Translating it yields CASSYARTGGLAGGPYSYEQYF.

V is TRBV12-3 or TRBV12-4 and J is TRBJ2-3, with TRBD2 identical over 9 bases. Losses at the gene ends were 7 bases for V and 3 bases for J; bases not matched to a gene: 14. The CDR3 totals 17 residues. For the CDR3, the DNA is TGTGCCAGCAAATCTTTCAGGACTAGCGATAGAACAGATACGCAGTATTTT. Its translation is CASKSFRTSDRTDTQYF.

This sequence joins TRBV12-3 or TRBV12-4 and TRBJ2-1, with TRBD1 as a possible D gene (5 bases). The V gene lost 6 bases and the J gene lost 0 bases, with 12 bases spanning the gap. This CDR3 is built from 15 residues. The CDR3: CASRTDSLSYNEQFF. The DNA of the CDR3 is TGTGCCAGCAGGACCGACAGCCTCTCCTACAATGAGCAGTTCTTC.

This clonotype occurred many times. The CDR3 DNA sequence: TGCAGTGCCAGCCCTGATAACTATGGCTACACCTTC. Encoded protein: CSASPDNYGYTF. The chain uses TRBV20-1 and TRBJ1-2, with D uncertain. The CDR3 consists of 12 residues. Trimming took 6 bases from V and 1 from J, leaving 9 bases between them. Germline values: CDR1 DFQATT, CDR2 SNEGSKA (reference sequence).

This clonotype came up many times. This chain joins TRBV29-1 and TRBJ2-1; possibly TRBD2 for D (5 bases). Germline V gene lookup returns CDR1 SQVTM and CDR2 ANQGSEA. The CDR3 totals 13 residues. CDR3 amino acids: CTVCDGKGDEQFF. CDR3 in DNA: TGCACCGTATGTGACGGGAAAGGAGATGAGCAGTTCTTC.

This clonotype was seen more than once but under ten times. V and J are TRBV5-1 and TRBJ1-4; D call uncertain. Germline V gene sequence: CDR1 SGHRS, CDR2 YFSETQ. This CDR3 is built from 16 residues. Trimming removed 1 base from V and 0 bases from J, with 10 bases in between. CDR3 sequence: CASSLTAGPTNEKLFF. CDR3 coding DNA: TGCGCCAGCAGCTTGACGGCCGGGCCAACTAATGAAAAACTGTTTTTT. The entire variable domain, with the rest obtained from reference TRBV5-1 and TRBJ1-4, is as follows: KAGVTQTPRYLIKTRGQQVTLSCSPISGHRSVSWYQQTPGQGLQFLFEYFSETQRNKGNFPGRFSGRQFSNSRSEMNVSTLELGDSALYLCASSLTAGPTNEKLFFGSGTQLSVL.

This clonotype was observed a handful of times. The chain employs TRBV5-5 and TRBJ2-1; D might be TRBD2 (6 bases). The CDR3 runs 17 residues. The V end lost 1 base, the J end lost 6 bases, and 20 bases lay between the germline ends. Germline V gives CDR1 SGHKS, CDR2 YYEKEE (reference sequence). CDR3 nucleotides: TGTGCCAGCAGCTTGTATACGGGAGAGAGGGGAAGCAATGAGCAGTTCTTC. It yields the protein CASSLYTGERGSNEQFF.

The chain combines TRBV10-1 with TRBJ2-3, with TRBD1 matching over 7 bases. The germline V gene encodes CDR1 WNHNN and CDR2 SYGVQD (reference sequence). The ends lost 3 bases at V and 8 bases at J; junction bases unmatched: 14. CDR3 length: 16 residues. CDR3 coding DNA: TGCGCCAGCAGTGAAACCCGGGACAGAAGGTTGGGTACGCAGTATTTT. Translating gives CASSETRDRRLGTQYF.

This clonotype has a count of ten or more. The J gene is TRBJ2-3, the V gene TRBV12-3 or TRBV12-4; D unclear. Trimming removed 8 bases from V and 2 bases from J, with 17 bases in between. The CDR3 has 15 residues. For the CDR3, the DNA is TGTGCCAGCGCATTAGGTCCCCACATCACAGATACGCAGTATTTT. Its translation is CASALGPHITDTQYF.

This clonotype was seen repeatedly, ten times or more. The chain is built from TRBV7-2 and TRBJ2-5; D remains ambiguous. The germline V gene encodes CDR1 SGHTA and CDR2 FQGNSA. V shed 5 bases and J shed 5 bases, with 15 bases lying between them. The CDR3 totals 14 residues. The CDR3 loop is CASSPGSRWETQYF. CDR3 bases: TGTGCCAGCAGCCCCGGGTCGCGATGGGAGACCCAGTACTTC.

The gene calls are TRBV6-6 and TRBJ2-1; D unresolved. V lost 5 bases and J lost 8, with 10 bases in between. This CDR3 is 12 amino acids long. Germline V gives CDR1 MNHNY, CDR2 SVGAGI (reference sequence). The CDR3 DNA reads as TGTGCCAGCAGTCCCTTGGTCCATGAGCAGTTCTTC. This encodes CASSPLVHEQFF.

This clonotype showed up many times. The genes are TRBV7-2 and TRBJ2-7, with D perhaps matching TRBD2 (6 bases). The CDR3 loop spans 14 amino acids. V dropped 7 bases and J dropped 3 bases, with 16 bases sitting between them. CDR1 and CDR2 (germline): SGHTA, FQGNSA. The CDR3 region is CASTVDFGGYEQYF. The CDR3 DNA follows: TGTGCCAGCACCGTAGACTTCGGGGGCTACGAGCAGTACTTC.

This clonotype was found many times. The V and J genes are TRBV5-1 and TRBJ1-4; D perhaps matches TRBD1 (6 bases). The ends were cut back, 0 bases at V and 8 bases at J, with 8 bases in the middle. Germline V gives CDR1 SGHRS, CDR2 YFSETQ. The CDR3 sequence is 13 residues long. The CDR3 protein is CASSLGGTEKLFF. The CDR3 coding sequence is TGCGCCAGCAGCTTGGGAGGGACAGAAAAACTGTTTTTT.

This sequence joins TRBV11-2 and TRBJ2-1; 9 bases map to TRBD1. Trimming took 0 bases from V and 7 from J; bases not matched to a gene: 4. Germline V gene lookup returns CDR1 SGHAT and CDR2 FQNNGV. This CDR3 is built from 15 residues. In DNA, the CDR3 is TGTGCCAGCAGCTTAGAAGGGACAGGGAGTAATGAGCAGTTCTTC. This gives the protein CASSLEGTGSNEQFF. Full variable domain (outside the CDR3, taken from reference TRBV11-2 and TRBJ2-1): EAGVAQSPRYKIIEKRQSVAFWCNPISGHATLYWYQQILGQGPKLLIQFQNNGVVDDSQLPKDRFSAERLKGVDSTLKIQPAKLEDSAVYLCASSLEGTGSNEQFFGPGTRLTVL.

This clonotype was recorded many times. This chain links TRBV12-3 or TRBV12-4 with TRBJ2-3; 8 positions match TRBD1. V gave up 5 bases and J gave up 0 bases; unmatched junction bases: 1. CDR3 length: 14 residues. CDR3 DNA sequence: TGTGCCAGCAGTGGGACAGGTAGCACAGATACGCAGTATTTT. Protein sequence: CASSGTGSTDTQYF.

This clonotype appeared a single time. The rearrangement joins TRBV4-3 to TRBJ1-4; D unresolved. Germline assignment: CDR1 LGHNA and CDR2 YSLEER. V shed 0 bases and J shed 3 bases, with 11 bases lying between them. The CDR3 length is 16 residues. CDR3 nucleotides: TGCGCCAGCAGCCAAGAGCTGACGACCTCTAATGAAAAACTGTTTTTT. Translated: CASSQELTTSNEKLFF.

Ten or more counts support this clonotype. The chain employs TRBV5-1 and TRBJ2-3, with TRBD1 as a possible D gene (5 bases). V lost 5 bases and J 2 bases, leaving 12 bases between the germline ends. The CDR3 runs to 14 residues. Germline CDR1 SGHRS, CDR2 YFSETQ. In DNA form, the CDR3 reads TGCGCCAGCAGTCCTCCCGGACACACAGATACGCAGTATTTT. Protein: CASSPPGHTDTQYF.